Below are 3 T cell receptor beta chains sequenced from a single sample in a study of blood T cell repertoires in COVID-19. This table comes from immunoSEQ multiplex PCR, and its TCRdb copy is limited to in-frame clones, with some not included. This table has under 150,000 clones, 84% appearing once. Sequenced: peripheral blood. The receptors stem from a man between 60 and 75 years old with acute or convalescent COVID-19.

The chain uses TRBV29-1 and TRBJ2-7, with 9 bases that match TRBD1. The CDR3 is 15 residues long. With 6 bases clipped from V and 3 bases from J, the junction kept 12 bases outside the gene matches. Germline V gives CDR1 SQVTM, CDR2 ANQGSEA. CDR3 loop: CSVAQPETGGYEQYF. The CDR3, as DNA: TGCAGCGTAGCCCAGCCCGAGACAGGGGGCTACGAGCAGTACTTC.

The rearrangement links TRBV5-1 to TRBJ1-1, with TRBD1 matching over 8 bases. V shed 4 bases and J 1 base; nucleotides not matched to a gene: 3. Germline CDR1 reads SGHRS; CDR2 reads YFSETQ. This CDR3 contains 14 residues. CDR3 nucleotides: TGCGCCAGCAGCCACGGACAGGGGAACACTGAAGCTTTCTTT. Residues: CASSHGQGNTEAFF.

The chain has TRBV5-1 and TRBJ2-3; tentative D call: TRBD1 (5 bases). The CDR3 sequence is 14 residues long. Germline CDR1 is SGHRS and CDR2 is YFSETQ. Trimming removed 0 bases from V and 6 bases from J, with 11 bases in between. CDR3 loop: CASSLGRVGDTQYF. In nucleotides, the CDR3 is TGCGCCAGCAGCTTGGGCAGGGTCGGCGATACGCAGTATTTT.